This T cell receptor (beta chain) was profiled in a study of blood T cell repertoires in COVID-19. Study summary: T cells, B-cell-depleted T cells, or PBMCs supplied cDNA or gDNA.

Assay: immunoSEQ multiplex PCR; the TCRdb copy retains only in-frame clones and omits some. The sample yields some 60,000 clones, around nine tenths seen once. This TCR was sampled from a man aged 65 to 79 with acute or convalescent COVID-19. The sample was peripheral blood.

The CDR3 spells CASSLRLGVDTEAFF. The CDR3 nucleotides read TGTGCCAGCAGTTTAAGATTAGGGGTGGACACTGAAGCTTTCTTT. The genes are TRBV27 and TRBJ1-1; possibly TRBD1 for D (5 bases). Trimming shortened V by 2 bases and J by 3 bases, and 13 bases separated the two germline ends. Germline-derived CDR1 and CDR2 are MNHEY and SMNVEV (reference sequence). This CDR3 spans 15 amino acids.